The 25 T cell receptor beta chains below all came from one sample that was sequenced in a study of T cell repertoires in cytomegalovirus infection. Their specific antigens are unknown. TCRdb re-called the reads with MiXCR, one entry per CDR3 protein. The sample shows around 800,000 distinct CDR3 sequences, approximately 32% of them seen only once. This specimen consisted of cultured CD8+ T cells from PBMCs, obtained from culture after CMV antigen stimulation. The receptors shown here come from a human donor in good health (CMV status not recorded). Some clones in this sample may be carry-over from other donors' samples.

In regard to this clonotype: A much more abundant neighbour one base away suggests this may be a read error. This chain joins TRBV7-6 and TRBJ2-3, with 7 bases aligning to TRBD1. Germline CDR1 reads SGHVS; CDR2 reads FNYEAQ. The CDR3 is made up of 15 amino acids. The chain's CDR3 is CTSGRDRYLTDTQYF. The CDR3 bases are TGTACCAGCGGCCGGGACAGATACCTTACAGATACGCAGTATTTT.

The chain is built from TRBV7-9 and TRBJ2-7; 8 positions match TRBD1. CDR1 SEHNR and CDR2 FQNEAQ come from the germline V gene (reference sequence). V was pared by 5 bases and J by 5 bases, with 5 bases of the junction left unmatched. The CDR3 extends over 13 amino acids. CDR3 loop: CASSNRGSHEQYF. The DNA for the CDR3 is TGTGCCAGCAGCAACAGGGGGAGCCACGAGCAGTACTTC.

The CDR3 region is CASRNREGYGYTF. The CDR3 nucleotides read TGTGCCAGCAGGAACAGGGAAGGGTATGGCTACACCTTC. The chain employs TRBV7-9 and TRBJ1-2, with D possibly matching TRBD1 (6 bases). The CDR3 runs 13 residues. CDR1 and CDR2 from the germline V gene are SEHNR and FQNEAQ (reference sequence). V gave up 6 bases and J gave up 5 bases, with 13 bases separating them.

This clonotype has a handful of counts. V usage is TRBV28 and J usage is TRBJ2-2; D gene uncertain. From germline, CDR1 is MDHEN and CDR2 SYDVKM. The CDR3 contains 14 residues. The V gene lost 3 bases and the J gene lost 4 bases, with 9 bases spanning the gap. The CDR3 region has the DNA TGTGCCAGCAGTTTCATAGAAATCACCGGGGAGCTGTTTTTT. It translates to CASSFIEITGELFF.

Concerning this clonotype itself: No conserved phenylalanine or tryptophan is present at the end of the CDR3, so a read error is the likely explanation. The chain employs TRBV9 and TRBJ1-2, with 7 bases lining up with TRBD1. J lost 3 bases, V lost 2 bases, and 13 bases had no gene match. CDR3 length equals 17 residues. CDR1 is SGDLS, CDR2 YYNGEE, per germline. CDR3 sequence: CASSVTHRGRFDYGYTI. CDR3 DNA: TGTGCCAGCAGCGTGACCCATAGGGGGCGATTTGACTATGGCTACACCATC.

This clonotype was picked up many times. The V gene is TRBV7-2, the J gene TRBJ2-4, with a possible D match to TRBD2 (6 bases). CDR3 length equals 15 residues. V shed 8 bases and J shed 3 bases, with 17 bases lying between them. Germline V lookup: CDR1 SGHTA, CDR2 FQGNSA. The CDR3 DNA reads as TGTGCCAGCGCCTTCCAGCGGGCTAGCAAAAACATTCAGTACTTC. Encoded protein: CASAFQRASKNIQYF.

This clonotype has at least ten counts. The chain links TRBV7-6 to TRBJ2-3; D uncertain. Trimming cost V 4 bases and J 4 bases, with 24 bases left between them. The germline V gene encodes CDR1 SGHVS and CDR2 FNYEAQ. The CDR3 runs to 18 residues. The CDR3: CASSSTHPYSPGPDTQYF. Here the CDR3 DNA reads TGTGCCAGCAGCTCTACGCATCCCTACTCCCCCGGCCCAGATACGCAGTATTTT.

This clonotype was counted a few times. The rearrangement uses TRBV5-5 and TRBJ1-1; no clear D gene. The CDR3 runs 15 residues. Germline CDR1 and CDR2: SGHKS and YYEKEE (reference sequence). V lost 5 bases and J lost 0, with 14 bases in between. In DNA form, the CDR3 reads TGTGCCAGCAGTCCCTCGGTAGGGTTGAACACTGAAGCTTTCTTT. Translating gives CASSPSVGLNTEAFF.

The chain couples TRBV28 to TRBJ1-6; TRBD1 matches 9 bases. Germline V gene lookup returns CDR1 MDHEN and CDR2 SYDVKM. CDR3 length: 16 residues. The ends lost 4 bases at V and 1 base at J; junction bases unmatched: 2. CDR3 sequence: CASSSGQGSYNSPLHF. For the CDR3, the DNA is TGTGCCAGCAGTTCGGGACAGGGTTCCTATAATTCACCCCTCCACTTT.

The rearrangement joins TRBV7-9 to TRBJ2-4, with a tentative D call TRBD1 (6 bases). The germline V gene has CDR1 SEHNR and CDR2 FQNEAQ (reference sequence). This CDR3 has 15 amino acids. The V and J ends lost 9 bases and 4 bases respectively, with 19 bases between them. The CDR3 region has the DNA TGTGCCAGGAGCCTGAGCCAGGGGAAGAAAAACATTCAGTACTTC. The encoded protein is CARSLSQGKKNIQYF.

This clonotype showed up just a few times. V usage is TRBV19 and J usage is TRBJ1-1; 7 nucleotides line up with TRBD1. V lost 5 bases and J lost 4; bases outside the gene matches: 4. Germline CDR1 is LNHDA and CDR2 is SQIVND (reference sequence). The CDR3 spans 13 residues. CDR3 sequence (DNA): TGTGCCAGTAGTGACAGGGTCGGCACTGAAGCTTTCTTT. The encoded protein is CASSDRVGTEAFF.

This clonotype was seen a few times. Written as DNA, the CDR3 is TGTGCCAGCAGTTTATACCGGGGAGGGGATACGCAGTATTTT. It codes for CASSLYRGGDTQYF. This rearrangement joins TRBV27 to TRBJ2-3; TRBD2 matches 7 bases. J gave up 6 bases and V 1 base, and 4 bases lay outside the gene matches. The germline V gene encodes CDR1 MNHEY and CDR2 SMNVEV (reference sequence). The CDR3 runs 14 residues.

The CDR3 nucleotides are TGCAGTCCTCGGACTAGCGGGGGCTTGGGGGAGACCCAGTACTTC. Translation gives CSPRTSGGLGETQYF. The gene calls are TRBV20-1 and TRBJ2-5; 13 bases are shared with TRBD2. The CDR3 loop spans 15 amino acids. Germline V CDR1 and CDR2: DFQATT, SNEGSKA (reference sequence). The V and J ends lost 8 bases and 5 bases, in that order; junction bases with no gene match: 11.

This clonotype was seen many times. The chain links TRBV7-6 to TRBJ2-1; perhaps TRBD2 as D (6 bases). The CDR3 loop spans 16 amino acids. Germline CDR1 and CDR2: SGHVS and FNYEAQ. V lost 0 bases and J 0 bases, leaving 9 bases between the germline ends. The CDR3 is CASSLAEAGSYNEQFF. CDR3 sequence (DNA): TGTGCCAGCAGCTTAGCGGAAGCGGGCTCCTACAATGAGCAGTTCTTC.

The J gene is TRBJ2-5, the V gene TRBV29-1; TRBD2 might be the D (7 bases). The CDR3 is 13 residues long. Germline CDR1 SQVTM, CDR2 ANQGSEA. V was pared by 3 bases and J by 5 bases, with 13 bases between. CDR3 loop: CSVEFGGLETQYF. The CDR3 DNA reads as TGCAGCGTTGAGTTCGGGGGGCTGGAGACCCAGTACTTC.

This clonotype has more than one count but fewer than ten. The chain uses TRBV6-6 and TRBJ2-7; TRBD2 aligns across 8 bases. Germline V gives CDR1 MNHNY, CDR2 SVGAGI (reference sequence). This CDR3 has 16 amino acids. V was clipped by 0 bases and J by 7 bases; unmatched bases: 11. Here the CDR3 DNA reads TGTGCCAGCAGTTACTCTGGCGGGGGGCAGTTGGGGGAGCAGTACGTC. It encodes CASSYSGGGQLGEQYV.

The chain employs TRBV25-1 and TRBJ1-2, with 7 bases matching TRBD1. This CDR3 spans 15 amino acids. CDR1 is MGHDK and CDR2 is SYGVNS in the germline V gene. Trimming removed 2 bases from V and 0 bases from J; junction bases left unmatched: 3. CDR3: CASSEGTESNYGYTF. In DNA form, the CDR3 reads TGTGCCAGCAGTGAAGGGACAGAATCTAACTATGGCTACACCTTC.

The chain has TRBV19 and TRBJ1-1, with D uncertain. V lost 7 bases, J lost 1 base, and 10 bases lay in between. Per germline, CDR1 LNHDA and CDR2 SQIVND (reference sequence). The CDR3 length is 13 residues. The CDR3 protein is CASNYLGNTEAFF. CDR3 nucleotides: TGTGCCAGTAATTATCTAGGGAACACTGAAGCTTTCTTT.

This clonotype appeared a single time. Written as DNA, the CDR3 is TGTGCCACCAGCGTACGAGACGCGTATAGCAATCAGCCCCAGCATTTT. Protein sequence: CATSVRDAYSNQPQHF. This chain connects TRBV15 to TRBJ1-5; D unclear. The CDR3 has 16 residues. V gave up 5 bases and J gave up 0 bases, with 14 bases separating them. CDR1 is LNHNV, CDR2 YYDKDF, per germline (reference sequence).

V is TRBV7-9 and J is TRBJ2-7; 7 nucleotides line up with TRBD1. The CDR3 runs to 18 residues. The V segment lost 8 bases and the J segment 4 bases; nucleotides outside the gene matches: 23. Germline CDR1 and CDR2: SEHNR and FQNEAQ (reference sequence). The CDR3 here is CASRALRGRKDRPYEQYF. The CDR3 DNA follows: TGTGCCAGCCGAGCACTGAGGGGGCGGAAAGATCGTCCGTACGAGCAGTACTTC.

The gene calls are TRBV29-1 and TRBJ2-1; D call uncertain. Trimming left V 1 base short and J 0 bases short, with 13 bases between. The CDR3 runs 16 residues. CDR1 is SQVTM and CDR2 is ANQGSEA in the germline V gene. In DNA form, the CDR3 reads TGCAGCGTTGAAGGTGCCCGGAAACACTCCTACAATGAGCAGTTCTTC. Encoded protein: CSVEGARKHSYNEQFF.

This chain uses TRBV19 with TRBJ1-1, with D possibly TRBD1 on 5 matching bases. CDR3 size: 13 residues. Trimming cost V 7 bases and J 1 base, with 10 bases left between them. Germline V lookup: CDR1 LNHDA, CDR2 SQIVND (reference sequence). The CDR3 nucleotides read TGTGCCAGTACCGGGACTTCGAACACTGAAGCTTTCTTT. Translated: CASTGTSNTEAFF.

This clonotype was seen a few times. The chain joins TRBV12-3 or TRBV12-4 to TRBJ2-1; TRBD2 agrees at 10 bases. The junction had 12 bases not matched to a gene; V was cut back by 5 bases and J by 8 bases. The CDR3 sequence is 16 residues long. The CDR3 region has the DNA TGTGCCAGCAGTCCAACTCCGGGACTAGCGAACGATGAGCAGTTCTTC. Translation: CASSPTPGLANDEQFF.

The chain uses TRBV7-2 and TRBJ2-5; TRBD1 aligns across 7 bases. Unmatched junction bases numbered 9, after V lost 5 bases and J lost 3 bases. The CDR3 is 15 amino acids. CDR1 SGHTA and CDR2 FQGNSA come from the germline V gene. The CDR3 loop reads CASSIPTGYEETQYF. DNA of the CDR3: TGTGCCAGCAGCATACCGACAGGGTACGAAGAGACCCAGTACTTC.

This chain joins TRBV4-1 and TRBJ1-5; 7 nucleotides align to TRBD1. J lost 4 bases, V lost 3 bases, and 9 bases had no gene match. This CDR3 is 16 amino acids long. Germline-derived CDR1 and CDR2 are MGHRA and YSYEKL. The CDR3, as DNA: TGCGCCAGCAGCCATTTCGCGGGACAGATTAATCAGCCCCAGCATTTT. It is translated as CASSHFAGQINQPQHF.